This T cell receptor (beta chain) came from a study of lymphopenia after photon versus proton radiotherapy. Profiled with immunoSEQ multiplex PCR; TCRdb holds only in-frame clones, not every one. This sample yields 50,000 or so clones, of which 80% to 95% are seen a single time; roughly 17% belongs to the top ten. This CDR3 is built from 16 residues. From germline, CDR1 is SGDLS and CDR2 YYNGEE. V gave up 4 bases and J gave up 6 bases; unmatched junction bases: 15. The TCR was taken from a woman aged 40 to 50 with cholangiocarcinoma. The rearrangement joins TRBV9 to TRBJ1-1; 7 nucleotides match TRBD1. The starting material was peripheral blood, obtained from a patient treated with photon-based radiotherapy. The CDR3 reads CASSPLGSRQGAEAFF. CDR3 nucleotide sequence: TGTGCCAGCAGCCCCCTAGGGTCAAGACAGGGCGCTGAAGCTTTCTTT. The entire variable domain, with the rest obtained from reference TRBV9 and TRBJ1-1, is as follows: DSGVTQTPKHLITATGQRVTLRCSPRSGDLSVYWYQQSLDQGLQFLIQYYNGEERAKGNILERFSAQQFPDLHSELNLSSLELGDSALYFCASSPLGSRQGAEAFFGQGTRLTVV.